This is a list of T cell receptor beta chains from one sample in a study of blood T cell repertoires in COVID-19. Repertoires were generated with immunoSEQ multiplex PCR, while TCRdb's copy carries only in-frame clones and drops some. The data show 250,000 to 300,000 clones, 80% to 90% seen once. Sequenced input: peripheral blood. The receptors were gathered from a woman in her twenties or thirties with COVID-19, enrolled during active disease. The CDR3 runs from the conserved cysteine through the conserved F or W. Each record gives: V gene, J gene, clone size, D gene, CDR3 protein, CDR3 DNA. D genes are given only for firm matches. Size is omitted from some rows. Given values are once, few, many or a class for expanded clones.

v_call: TRBV9; j_call: TRBJ2-7; clone_size: -; d_call: -; cdr3_aa: CASSVSPGDGYEQYF; cdr3_nt: TGTGCCAGCAGCGTAAGCCCCGGGGATGGCTACGAGCAGTACTTC
v_call: TRBV27; j_call: TRBJ2-7; clone_size: -; d_call: -; cdr3_aa: CASSLQTSYEQYF; cdr3_nt: TGTGCCAGCAGTCTACAGACTAGCTACGAGCAGTACTTC
v_call: TRBV7-9; j_call: TRBJ1-2; clone_size: -; d_call: -; cdr3_aa: CASSLAGQGDGYTF; cdr3_nt: TGTGCCAGCAGCTTAGCTGGCCAGGGCGATGGCTACACCTTC
v_call: TRBV28; j_call: TRBJ1-4; clone_size: -; d_call: -; cdr3_aa: CASTDRVAEKLFF; cdr3_nt: TGTGCCAGCACTGATCGGGTGGCTGAAAAACTGTTTTTT
v_call: TRBV5-5; j_call: TRBJ1-1; clone_size: -; d_call: -; cdr3_aa: CASSFRGPTEAFF; cdr3_nt: TGTGCCAGCAGCTTCAGAGGTCCCACTGAAGCTTTCTTT
v_call: TRBV5-5; j_call: TRBJ2-2; clone_size: -; d_call: -; cdr3_aa: CASSLRDSNTGELFF; cdr3_nt: TGTGCCAGCAGCCTACGGGACTCGAACACCGGGGAGCTGTTTTTT
v_call: TRBV6-5; j_call: TRBJ1-2; clone_size: -; d_call: -; cdr3_aa: CASSYQPPGKGGYTF; cdr3_nt: TGTGCCAGCAGTTACCAACCGCCCGGGAAAGGTGGCTACACCTTC
v_call: TRBV10-3; j_call: TRBJ1-2; clone_size: -; d_call: -; cdr3_aa: CAISPDTGGGYTF; cdr3_nt: TGTGCCATCAGTCCGGACACGGGGGGTGGCTACACCTTC
v_call: TRBV28; j_call: TRBJ1-5; clone_size: -; d_call: TRBD1; cdr3_aa: CASRPGQGPNQPQHF; cdr3_nt: TGTGCCAGCAGACCGGGACAGGGACCGAATCAGCCCCAGCATTTT
v_call: TRBV2; j_call: TRBJ1-1; clone_size: once; d_call: TRBD1; cdr3_aa: CASSPDRGWTEAFF; cdr3_nt: TGTGCCAGCAGCCCGGACAGGGGTTGGACTGAAGCTTTCTTT
v_call: TRBV7-6; j_call: TRBJ2-5; clone_size: -; d_call: -; cdr3_aa: CASSILQGVRETQYF; cdr3_nt: TGTGCCAGCAGCATCCTGCAGGGTGTCCGAGAGACCCAGTACTTC
v_call: TRBV19; j_call: TRBJ2-7; clone_size: -; d_call: TRBD2; cdr3_aa: CATSPLAGGLYEQYF; cdr3_nt: TGTGCCACCTCTCCTCTAGCGGGGGGCTTATACGAGCAGTACTTC
v_call: TRBV2; j_call: TRBJ2-5; clone_size: -; d_call: TRBD1; cdr3_aa: CASHRRQGTRAYQETQYF; cdr3_nt: TGTGCCAGCCACCGGCGACAGGGAACCCGAGCTTACCAAGAGACCCAGTACTTC
v_call: TRBV5-6; j_call: TRBJ2-2; clone_size: few; d_call: TRBD1; cdr3_aa: CASTDRGRGTGELFF; cdr3_nt: TGTGCCAGCACCGACAGGGGGCGAGGAACCGGGGAGCTGTTTTTT
v_call: TRBV29-1; j_call: TRBJ2-5; clone_size: once; d_call: TRBD2; cdr3_aa: CSVQRRGGQETQYF; cdr3_nt: TGCAGCGTACAAAGACGGGGGGGCCAAGAGACCCAGTACTTC
v_call: TRBV5-4; j_call: TRBJ2-5; clone_size: -; d_call: TRBD1; cdr3_aa: CAGQEGETQYF; cdr3_nt: TGTGCGGGACAGGAGGGAGAGACCCAGTACTTC
v_call: TRBV19; j_call: TRBJ2-6; clone_size: -; d_call: -; cdr3_aa: CASNPGWANVLTF; cdr3_nt: TGTGCCAGTAACCCGGGTTGGGCCAACGTCCTGACTTTC
v_call: TRBV20-1; j_call: TRBJ2-5; clone_size: -; d_call: TRBD1; cdr3_aa: CSVIDRAETQYF; cdr3_nt: TGCAGTGTTATTGACAGGGCAGAGACCCAGTACTTC
v_call: TRBV4-2; j_call: TRBJ2-7; clone_size: -; d_call: -; cdr3_aa: CASSQDLSSYEQYF; cdr3_nt: TGTGCCAGCAGCCAAGACCTAAGCTCCTACGAGCAGTACTTC
v_call: TRBV12-3/TRBV12-4; j_call: TRBJ2-7; clone_size: -; d_call: -; cdr3_aa: CASSFGSSYEQYF; cdr3_nt: TGTGCCAGCAGTTTCGGGAGCTCCTACGAGCAGTACTTC
v_call: TRBV6-5; j_call: TRBJ1-2; clone_size: -; d_call: -; cdr3_aa: CATLGGYGYTF; cdr3_nt: TGTGCCACCCTGGGCGGGTATGGCTACACCTTC
v_call: TRBV27; j_call: TRBJ2-3; clone_size: -; d_call: TRBD2; cdr3_aa: CASSSYSSGGPDTQYF; cdr3_nt: TGTGCCAGCAGTTCTTACTCTAGCGGGGGCCCAGATACGCAGTATTTT
v_call: TRBV11-2; j_call: TRBJ2-2; clone_size: -; d_call: -; cdr3_aa: CASSSRGIGGWVTGELFF; cdr3_nt: TGTGCCAGCAGCTCCCGGGGGATTGGTGGGTGGGTGACCGGGGAGCTGTTTTTT
v_call: TRBV5-6; j_call: TRBJ1-5; clone_size: -; d_call: -; cdr3_aa: CASSTAGVSSIGNQPQHF; cdr3_nt: TGTGCCAGCAGCACCGCCGGGGTCAGTTCGATTGGCAATCAGCCCCAGCATTTT
v_call: TRBV11-3; j_call: TRBJ2-2; clone_size: -; d_call: TRBD1; cdr3_aa: CASGQGDTGELFF; cdr3_nt: TGTGCCAGCGGACAGGGGGACACCGGGGAGCTGTTTTTT
v_call: TRBV7-6; j_call: TRBJ1-1; clone_size: -; d_call: -; cdr3_aa: CARPGTEAFF; cdr3_nt: TGTGCCAGGCCGGGCACTGAAGCTTTCTTT
v_call: TRBV3-1/TRBV3-2; j_call: TRBJ1-1; clone_size: -; d_call: -; cdr3_aa: CASSPSGGDTEAFF; cdr3_nt: TGTGCCAGCAGCCCATCCGGAGGGGACACTGAAGCTTTCTTT
v_call: TRBV27; j_call: TRBJ2-4; clone_size: -; d_call: -; cdr3_aa: CASRSGQINIQYF; cdr3_nt: TGTGCCAGCAGGTCAGGACAGATAAACATTCAGTACTTC
v_call: TRBV4-1; j_call: TRBJ2-7; clone_size: -; d_call: -; cdr3_aa: CASSQERVYEQYF; cdr3_nt: TGCGCCAGCAGCCAAGAACGAGTTTACGAGCAGTACTTC
v_call: TRBV5-1; j_call: TRBJ2-5; clone_size: -; d_call: -; cdr3_aa: CASSLTSAEETQYF; cdr3_nt: TGCGCCAGCAGCCTGACTAGTGCCGAGGAGACCCAGTACTTC
v_call: TRBV18; j_call: TRBJ2-3; clone_size: -; d_call: TRBD2; cdr3_aa: CASSPAGVRDDTQYF; cdr3_nt: TGTGCCAGCTCACCAGCGGGGGTCCGCGATGATACGCAGTATTTT
v_call: TRBV18; j_call: TRBJ1-5; clone_size: -; d_call: -; cdr3_aa: CASSPTGFDQPQHF; cdr3_nt: TGTGCCAGCTCACCGACAGGTTTTGATCAGCCCCAGCATTTT
v_call: TRBV5-1; j_call: TRBJ2-1; clone_size: -; d_call: TRBD2; cdr3_aa: CASSLGGTTQGEQFF; cdr3_nt: TGCGCCAGCAGCTTGGGTGGGACTACACAAGGGGAGCAGTTCTTC
v_call: TRBV19; j_call: TRBJ1-6; clone_size: -; d_call: -; cdr3_aa: CASSIGPYNSPLHF; cdr3_nt: TGTGCCAGTAGTATTGGCCCCTATAATTCACCCCTCCACTTT
v_call: TRBV5-1; j_call: TRBJ2-2; clone_size: -; d_call: -; cdr3_aa: CASSLVSGANTGELFF; cdr3_nt: TGCGCCAGCAGCTTGGTTAGCGGCGCGAACACCGGGGAGCTGTTTTTT
v_call: TRBV6-5; j_call: TRBJ2-7; clone_size: -; d_call: TRBD2; cdr3_aa: CASSYSGLAHEQYF; cdr3_nt: TGTGCCAGCAGTTACTCGGGACTAGCCCACGAGCAGTACTTC